A selection of T cell receptor beta chains follows, all from one sample in a study of T cell repertoires in cytomegalovirus infection. TCRdb redid the calling of the reads with MiXCR, one entry per CDR3 protein. In the table there are 200,000 to 300,000 distinct CDR3 sequences, around 15% of which are singletons. The specimen sequenced was PBMCs. The receptors were sampled from a human donor in good health (CMV status not recorded). Some clones in this sample may be carry-over from other donors' samples. Both conserved end residues are part of each CDR3. Fields, in order: V gene, D gene, clone size, J gene, CDR3 DNA, CDR3 protein. A D gene is named only where the DNA matches it firmly. A clone size is listed for some rows: how often the clone was seen (once, few, many), or a class if it is expanded.

v_gene: TRBV19; d_gene: TRBD1; abundance: .; j_gene: TRBJ2-1; CDR3nt: TGTGCCAGTAGTACCCCGGGGACAGCTATAGAGCAGTTCTTC; CDR3aa: CASSTPGTAIEQFF
v_gene: TRBV5-1; d_gene: TRBD1; abundance: many; j_gene: TRBJ1-1; CDR3nt: TGCGCCAGCAGCGAAGTGGGACAGGGGACTGAAGCTTTCTTT; CDR3aa: CASSEVGQGTEAFF
v_gene: TRBV7-8; d_gene: .; abundance: many; j_gene: TRBJ2-7; CDR3nt: TGTGCCAGCACCGGGGCGAGCTCCTACGAGCAGTACTTC; CDR3aa: CASTGASSYEQYF
v_gene: TRBV6-5; d_gene: .; abundance: many; j_gene: TRBJ2-6; CDR3nt: TGTGCCAGCAGTAGGGACTCCGCTGGGGCCAACGTCCTGACTTTC; CDR3aa: CASSRDSAGANVLTF
v_gene: TRBV2; d_gene: TRBD2; abundance: few; j_gene: TRBJ2-7; CDR3nt: TGTGCCAGCGGGACTAGTACCTACGAGCAGTACTTC; CDR3aa: CASGTSTYEQYF
v_gene: TRBV28; d_gene: TRBD2; abundance: .; j_gene: TRBJ2-1; CDR3nt: TGTGCCAGCAGTTTGGGTGCGGGAGTCGAAAATGGAAGGTACAATGAGCAGTTCTTC; CDR3aa: CASSLGAGVENGRYNEQFF
v_gene: TRBV19; d_gene: .; abundance: few; j_gene: TRBJ2-7; CDR3nt: TGTGCCAGTACCGGGGGACAGTCCTTCTACGAGCAGTACTTC; CDR3aa: CASTGGQSFYEQYF
v_gene: TRBV10-2; d_gene: .; abundance: .; j_gene: TRBJ1-1; CDR3nt: TGCGCCAGCAACCCACAGGGCTTTGACACTGAAGCTTTCTTT; CDR3aa: CASNPQGFDTEAFF
v_gene: TRBV27; d_gene: .; abundance: few; j_gene: TRBJ2-7; CDR3nt: TGTGCCACCAGCTCCGGGGTTAAGAACGAGCAGTACTTC; CDR3aa: CATSSGVKNEQYF
v_gene: TRBV7-9; d_gene: TRBD1; abundance: .; j_gene: TRBJ1-2; CDR3nt: TGTGCCAGCACCCTTCCCCCGCCTGACAGGGGCCGAGTAAACTATGGCTACACCTTC; CDR3aa: CASTLPPPDRGRVNYGYTF
v_gene: TRBV15; d_gene: .; abundance: many; j_gene: TRBJ2-3; CDR3nt: TGTGCCACCAGCCGAGGATCTAGCACAGATACGCAGTATTTT; CDR3aa: CATSRGSSTDTQYF
v_gene: TRBV19; d_gene: TRBD1; abundance: .; j_gene: TRBJ2-1; CDR3nt: TGTGCCAGTAGTATCACAGGGGGCATCGCCAATGAGCAGTTCTTC; CDR3aa: CASSITGGIANEQFF
v_gene: TRBV5-1; d_gene: .; abundance: .; j_gene: TRBJ1-2; CDR3nt: TGCGCCAGCAGCTTGGATCTTAGCACGATTTATGGCTACACCTTC; CDR3aa: CASSLDLSTIYGYTF
v_gene: TRBV20-1; d_gene: .; abundance: .; j_gene: TRBJ2-3; CDR3nt: TGCAGTGCTAGAGATGCCCCTCTGGGAACAGATACGCAGTATTTT; CDR3aa: CSARDAPLGTDTQYF
v_gene: TRBV19; d_gene: .; abundance: many; j_gene: TRBJ1-1; CDR3nt: TGTGCCAGTAGTCTTCCTGGGGTGCTTAACACTGAAGCTTTCTTT; CDR3aa: CASSLPGVLNTEAFF
v_gene: TRBV7-9; d_gene: .; abundance: many; j_gene: TRBJ1-3; CDR3nt: TGTGCCAGCCTTGAGGGGCTGAGAGGAAACACCATATATTTT; CDR3aa: CASLEGLRGNTIYF
v_gene: TRBV29-1; d_gene: .; abundance: few; j_gene: TRBJ2-7; CDR3nt: TGCAGCGTTGAAGGATCCAGGGCCGAGCAGTACTTC; CDR3aa: CSVEGSRAEQYF
v_gene: TRBV20-1; d_gene: .; abundance: few; j_gene: TRBJ2-1; CDR3nt: TGCAGTGCTAGAGATCAGGCTTCCCCAGCGATTTTGAATGAGCAGTTCTTC; CDR3aa: CSARDQASPAILNEQFF
v_gene: TRBV5-1; d_gene: .; abundance: .; j_gene: TRBJ2-7; CDR3nt: TGCGCCACCGGGACACCTTCTGGCGGGGGTATCTCCTACGAGCAGTACTTC; CDR3aa: CATGTPSGGGISYEQYF
v_gene: TRBV12-5; d_gene: .; abundance: many; j_gene: TRBJ1-1; CDR3nt: TGTGCTAGTGGTTTGGGGGGGGTCGCTGAAGCTTTCTTT; CDR3aa: CASGLGGVAEAFF
v_gene: TRBV7-9; d_gene: .; abundance: few; j_gene: TRBJ2-7; CDR3nt: TGTGCCAGCAGCTTAGGGGCGGGCGGGGCCGAGCAGTACTTC; CDR3aa: CASSLGAGGAEQYF
v_gene: TRBV20-1; d_gene: .; abundance: .; j_gene: TRBJ2-7; CDR3nt: TGCAGTGCCCCAGATATAGGAGACAGAGCCTACGAGCAGTACTTC; CDR3aa: CSAPDIGDRAYEQYF
v_gene: TRBV7-2; d_gene: .; abundance: many; j_gene: TRBJ1-2; CDR3nt: TGTGCCAGCGGCCAAGGGGGTTCGGTTGGCTACACCTTC; CDR3aa: CASGQGGSVGYTF